This TCR beta chain was observed in a study of blood T cell repertoires in COVID-19. Enrolment of Seattle patients took place during active infection, and they were followed longitudinally. The authors' processing: Counts of nucleated cells, estimated from reference gene primer amplification, were obtained. Using immunoSEQ multiplex PCR, the repertoire was profiled, and TCRdb retains in-frame clones only, with some absent. Clone size and the V and J calls come from that table; the DNA yielded D and trimming. The profile shows more than 350,000 clones, around 90% of them singletons. CDR3 length equals 15 residues. Germline-derived CDR1 and CDR2 are LNHDA and SQIVND (reference sequence). Trimming shortened V by 8 bases and J by 0 bases, and 15 bases separated the two germline ends.

The sample taken for sequencing was peripheral blood. The clonotype comes from a woman younger than 45 with COVID-19, enrolled during active disease. V and J are TRBV19 and TRBJ2-3; the D gene is possibly TRBD2 (7 bases). The CDR3 protein is CASRRTAGSTDTQYF. The CDR3 nucleotides are TGTGCCAGTCGTAGGACAGCGGGGAGCACAGATACGCAGTATTTT.